The 11 T cell receptor beta chains in this list originate from one sample, sequenced in a study of Ad26.COV2.S vaccination and SARS-CoV-2 variants. This table comes from immunoSEQ multiplex PCR, and its TCRdb copy is limited to in-frame clones, with some not included. The data show roughly 320,000 clones, about 86% seen once. As to treatment: roughly 20 received Ad26.COV2.S at low or high dose, single or two shots; five or six received placebo; per-sample allocation not given. Each sample was drawn 63 days after the first injection (of vaccine or placebo). The sample here was peripheral blood, taken in a trial of Ad26.COV2.S vaccine versus placebo. All receptors derive from a person between 18 and 65 years old who received the Ad26.COV2.S COVID-19 vaccine or a placebo.

This chain links TRBV5-1 with TRBJ1-4; 7 bases are shared with TRBD1. The CDR3 is 14 residues long. The germline CDR1 and CDR2 sequences are SGHRS and YFSETQ. V shed 2 bases and J 3 bases; nucleotides not matched to a gene: 1. The CDR3 DNA sequence: TGCGCCAGCAGCTTCGGACAGGCTAATGAAAAACTGTTTTTT. Amino acids: CASSFGQANEKLFF.

As DNA, the CDR3 is TGTGCCAGCAGTTTGAAGCCCTCTCGCAATCAGCCCCAGCATTTT. It is translated as CASSLKPSRNQPQHF. V and J are TRBV27 and TRBJ1-5, with D uncertain. V lost 3 bases and J lost 2, with 11 bases in between. CDR1 is MNHEY, CDR2 SMNVEV, per germline (reference sequence). The CDR3 is 15 residues long.

The chain carries TRBV7-6 and TRBJ1-2, with 8 bases that match TRBD1. Trimming took 5 bases from V and 3 from J; bases not matched to a gene: 8. The CDR3 length is 15 residues. Germline V gene data show CDR1 as SGHVS and CDR2 as FNYEAQ. CDR3 nucleotide sequence: TGTGCCAGCAGCCCGCCGACAGGGGATCACTATGGCTACACCTTC. Amino acids: CASSPPTGDHYGYTF.

The J gene is TRBJ1-2, the V gene TRBV5-1, with D perhaps TRBD1 (5 bases). Germline CDR1 is SGHRS and CDR2 is YFSETQ. The CDR3 spans 14 residues. The V gene lost 4 bases and the J gene lost 4 bases, with 14 bases spanning the gap. The CDR3 DNA reads as TGCGCCAGCAGCCTCCCCAGGGTAGGCTATGGCTACACCTTC. It codes for CASSLPRVGYGYTF. Filled out from reference TRBV5-1 and TRBJ1-2, the complete variable domain reads KAGVTQTPRYLIKTRGQQVTLSCSPISGHRSVSWYQQTPGQGLQFLFEYFSETQRNKGNFPGRFSGRQFSNSRSEMNVSTLELGDSALYLCASSLPRVGYGYTFGSGTRLTVV.

J is TRBJ1-2 and V is TRBV7-9; 7 bases fit TRBD1. V trimming: 4 bases; J trimming: 2 bases; junction bases outside the gene matches: 13. Germline CDR1 reads SEHNR; CDR2 reads FQNEAQ (reference sequence). The CDR3 runs 17 residues. CDR3 sequence (DNA): TGTGCCAGCAGCTCGGCTCCGGGGAGGGGGCGAAACTATGGCTACACCTTC. Protein sequence: CASSSAPGRGRNYGYTF.

CDR3 residues: CASSQLLAVDGYTF. DNA for the CDR3: TGCGCCAGCAGCCAATTACTGGCCGTCGATGGCTACACCTTC. This rearrangement joins TRBV4-1 to TRBJ1-2; D is unclear. The CDR3 has 14 residues. Trimming removed 2 bases from V and 6 bases from J, with 13 bases in between. Germline CDR1 MGHRA, CDR2 YSYEKL.

This chain connects TRBV25-1 to TRBJ1-1; no clear D. CDR3 size: 13 residues. Germline V CDR1 and CDR2: MGHDK, SYGVNS. V was clipped by 4 bases and J by 4 bases, with 10 bases between them. The CDR3 bases are TGTGCCAGCAGTGCGGGGAAGGGCACTGAAGCTTTCTTT. This translates into CASSAGKGTEAFF. Looking up the rest from reference TRBV25-1 and TRBJ1-1 gives the full variable domain: EADIYQTPRYLVIGTGKKITLECSQTMGHDKMYWYQQDPGMELHLIHYSYGVNSTEKGDLSSESTVSRIRTEHFPLTLESARPSHTSQYLCASSAGKGTEAFFGQGTRLTVV.

This chain's CDR3 is CASSYSKTGGGYTF. Here the CDR3 DNA reads TGTGCCAGCAGTTACTCGAAAACAGGGGGTGGCTACACCTTC. The V gene is TRBV6-6, the J gene TRBJ1-2; 8 bases fit TRBD1. CDR1 is MNHNY, CDR2 SVGAGI, per germline (reference sequence). The CDR3 has 14 amino acids. V lost 0 bases, J lost 7 bases, and 4 bases stayed unmatched.

The chain employs TRBV3-1 (or the pseudogene TRBV3-2) and TRBJ2-4; possible D gene TRBD1, 6 bases. Germline V CDR1 and CDR2: LGHDT, YNNKEL (reference sequence). Between the trimmed V and J ends, which lost 1 base and 9 bases, there was a span of 7 bases. The CDR3 loop spans 12 amino acids. The CDR3: CASSQGGGIQYF. DNA of the CDR3: TGTGCCAGCAGCCAAGGAGGGGGCATTCAGTACTTC.

The genes are TRBV19 and TRBJ1-3; 7 bases line up with TRBD1. Germline V CDR1 and CDR2: LNHDA, SQIVND (reference sequence). After removal of 5 bases from V and 2 bases from J, the junction contained 3 bases not matched to a gene. The CDR3 length is 14 residues. The CDR3 DNA reads as TGTGCCAGTAGTTCTACAGGGGCTGGAAACACCATATATTTT. It encodes CASSSTGAGNTIYF.

This clone has just a few counts. J is TRBJ2-1 and V is TRBV5-4, with 9 bases lining up with TRBD2. This CDR3 spans 15 amino acids. Germline V gene data show CDR1 as SGHNT and CDR2 as YYREEE (reference sequence). Unmatched junction bases numbered 1, after V lost 2 bases and J lost 1 base. The DNA of the CDR3 is TGTGCCAGCAGCTTAACTAGCGGGTCCTACAATGAGCAGTTCTTC. Translated: CASSLTSGSYNEQFF.